One sample yielded the 23 T cell receptor beta chains listed below, sequenced in a study of Ad26.COV2.S vaccination and SARS-CoV-2 variants. TCRdb's table, derived via immunoSEQ multiplex PCR, lists solely in-frame clones and lacks some. The sample contains approximately 410,000 clones, roughly 90% of which appear only once. The treatment here: approximately 18 received Ad26.COV2.S at low or high dose, single or two shots; roughly 5 received placebo; per-sample allocation not given. Day 63 following the first vaccine or placebo injection was when the samples were taken. The sample consisted of peripheral blood, taken in a trial of Ad26.COV2.S vaccine versus placebo. The receptors here all came from a person between 18 and 59 years old who received the Ad26.COV2.S COVID-19 vaccine or a placebo.

The chain employs TRBV7-9 and TRBJ2-5; TRBD1 matches at 9 bases. The germline V gene has CDR1 SEHNR and CDR2 FQNEAQ (reference sequence). The CDR3 runs 16 residues. The V segment lost 5 bases and the J segment 4 bases; nucleotides outside the gene matches: 11. This CDR3 reads CASSLTGQGSLETQYF. The CDR3 DNA reads TGTGCCAGCAGCCTCACGGGACAGGGTAGTTTAGAGACCCAGTACTTC.

V gene TRBV5-1 combines with J gene TRBJ2-1; no definite D call. CDR3 length: 14 residues. Trimming stripped 2 bases from V and 4 bases from J, with 10 bases between. Germline loops: CDR1 SGHRS, CDR2 YFSETQ. Here the CDR3 DNA reads TGCGCCAGCAGCTTTCGTCGCCTATACAATGAGCAGTTCTTC. This gives the protein CASSFRRLYNEQFF.

The chain carries TRBV3-1 (or the pseudogene TRBV3-2) and TRBJ2-7; 11 nucleotides line up with TRBD2. The CDR3 spans 18 residues. Trimming took 1 base from V and 2 from J; bases not matched to a gene: 10. CDR1 is LGHDT and CDR2 is YNNKEL in the germline V gene (reference sequence). Here the CDR3 reads CASSQGVAGGTTAYEQYF. As DNA, the CDR3 is TGTGCCAGCAGCCAAGGGGTAGCGGGGGGGACCACCGCCTACGAGCAGTACTTC.

The chain combines TRBV19 with TRBJ2-2, with 15 bases identical to TRBD2. The CDR3 sequence is 18 residues long. V lost 4 bases to trimming and J lost 3 bases; unmatched junction nucleotides: 6. CDR1 is LNHDA, CDR2 SQIVND, per germline (reference sequence). The CDR3 region is CASSRTSGGALHTGELFF. Written as DNA, the CDR3 is TGTGCCAGTAGTAGGACTAGCGGGGGGGCGTTGCACACCGGGGAGCTGTTTTTT. The full variable domain, its missing parts supplied by reference TRBV19 and TRBJ2-2, is DGGITQSPKYLFRKEGQNVTLSCEQNLNHDAMYWYRQDPGQGLRLIYYSQIVNDFQKGDIAEGYSVSREKKESFPLTVTSAQKNPTAFYLCASSRTSGGALHTGELFFGEGSRLTVL.

This clone has more than one count but fewer than ten. This rearrangement joins TRBV7-6 to TRBJ1-1, with unresolved D. Germline V gene data show CDR1 as SGHVS and CDR2 as FNYEAQ. The CDR3 totals 13 residues. V dropped 0 bases and J dropped 1 base, with 3 bases sitting between them. In nucleotides, the CDR3 is TGTGCCAGCAGCTTAGCCGGGAACACTGAAGCTTTCTTT. It translates to CASSLAGNTEAFF. The whole variable domain, remainder taken from reference TRBV7-6 and TRBJ1-1, is GAGVSQSPRYKVTKRGQDVALRCDPISGHVSLYWYRQALGQGPEFLTYFNYEAQQDKSGLPNDRFSAERPEGSISTLTIQRTEQRDSAMYRCASSLAGNTEAFFGQGTRLTVV.

The rearrangement links TRBV5-6 to TRBJ1-2; TRBD1 is a possible D gene (5 bases). CDR3 length equals 13 residues. V was clipped by 0 bases and J by 5 bases, with 8 bases between them. The V gene's germline CDR1 is SGHDT and CDR2 YYEEEE. The chain's CDR3 is CASSLGGLYGYTF. The CDR3 DNA follows: TGTGCCAGCAGCTTGGGGGGGTTGTATGGCTACACCTTC.

This clone came up a few times. The chain recombines TRBV7-9 with TRBJ1-2; D unclear. The CDR3 loop spans 15 amino acids. Trimming took 1 base from V and 4 from J, leaving 13 bases between them. Looked up from germline, CDR1 is SEHNR and CDR2 is FQNEAQ (reference sequence). CDR3 sequence reads: CASSLVTAETYGYTF. Written as DNA, the CDR3 is TGTGCCAGCAGCTTAGTCACGGCGGAAACCTATGGCTACACCTTC. The full variable domain, rest sourced from reference TRBV7-9 and TRBJ1-2, is DTGVSQNPRHKITKRGQNVTFRCDPISEHNRLYWYRQTLGQGPEFLTYFQNEAQLEKSRLLSDRFSAERPKGSFSTLEIQRTEQGDSAMYLCASSLVTAETYGYTFGSGTRLTVV.

This clone is a singleton in its sample. The V and J genes are TRBV10-3 and TRBJ1-3; 10 bases align to TRBD1. CDR3 length equals 19 residues. The junction had 16 bases not matched to a gene; V was cut back by 6 bases and J by 2 bases. The germline V gene has CDR1 ENHRY and CDR2 SYGVKD. CDR3 sequence reads: CAIRQTGGLRWSPGNTIYF. Written as DNA, the CDR3 is TGTGCCATCAGACAGACAGGGGGCCTCCGGTGGTCCCCTGGAAACACCATATATTTT.

The V gene is TRBV5-6, the J gene TRBJ2-7, with a tentative D call TRBD1 (6 bases). The CDR3 is 15 amino acids. V was shortened by 4 bases and J by 3 bases, with 17 bases between the two germline ends. Per germline, CDR1 SGHDT and CDR2 YYEEEE. CDR3 in DNA: TGTGCCAGCAGCCCTGGAAGGAGCAGGGGCTACGAGCAGTACTTC. Translated, it gives CASSPGRSRGYEQYF. Filled out from reference TRBV5-6 and TRBJ2-7, the complete variable domain reads DAGVTQSPTHLIKTRGQQVTLRCSPKSGHDTVSWYQQALGQGPQFIFQYYEEEERQRGNFPDRFSGHQFPNYSSELNVNALLLGDSALYLCASSPGRSRGYEQYFGPGTRLTVT.

The chain recombines TRBV7-3 with TRBJ2-2; the D gene is possibly TRBD1 (5 bases). This CDR3 region has 15 residues. Trimming stripped 3 bases from V and 0 bases from J, with 8 bases between. Per the germline V gene, CDR1 is SGHTA and CDR2 is FQGTGA. CDR3 nucleotides: TGTGCCAGCAGCTTGACAGACTCGAACACCGGGGAGCTGTTTTTT. Translating gives CASSLTDSNTGELFF.

The table lists this clone with a count of one. In DNA, the CDR3 is TGTGCCAGCAGTATACAGGGGGATAACACTGAAGCTTTCTTT. Residues: CASSIQGDNTEAFF. This sequence joins TRBV6-5 and TRBJ1-1; 8 bases fit TRBD1. CDR3 length equals 14 residues. CDR1 and CDR2 from the germline V gene are MNHEY and SVGAGI. Trimming removed 5 bases from V and 2 bases from J; junction bases left unmatched: 4.

V and J are TRBV29-1 and TRBJ1-2; 12 nucleotides align to TRBD1. Trimming cost V 3 bases and J 4 bases; bases outside gene matches: 3. CDR3 length equals 14 residues. Germline CDR1 is SQVTM and CDR2 is ANQGSEA. CDR3 nucleotide sequence: TGCAGCGTTGAGTCGGGACAGGGGGCCTATGGCTACACCTTC. Residues: CSVESGQGAYGYTF.

In regard to this clone: Additional DNA sequences in this sample encode the identical CDR3. The V call is TRBV6-6, the J call TRBJ1-5; D not resolved. The CDR3 contains 13 residues. V was shortened by 3 bases and J by 2 bases, with 5 bases between the two germline ends. The germline gives CDR1 MNHNY, CDR2 SVGAGI (reference sequence). In DNA, the CDR3 is TGTGCCAGCAGTTATGGTGGCAATCAGCCCCAGCATTTT. This encodes CASSYGGNQPQHF.

This chain uses TRBV11-2 with TRBJ1-1; no definite D call. The CDR3 is 13 amino acids. V lost 1 base, J lost 1 base, and 4 bases lay in between. The germline gives CDR1 SGHAT, CDR2 FQNNGV. The CDR3 DNA reads as TGTGCCAGCAGCTTAGGGGGGAACACTGAAGCTTTCTTT. Translated, it gives CASSLGGNTEAFF.

This clone has only one observation. This chain joins TRBV4-3 and TRBJ2-2; unclear D gene. Trimming pared 1 base from V and 3 bases from J, leaving 12 bases between. Germline loops: CDR1 LGHNA, CDR2 YSLEER. The CDR3 spans 16 residues. CDR3 nucleotides: TGCGCCAGCAGCCAAGCACCCGGTAGGGACACCGGGGAGCTGTTTTTT. This codes for CASSQAPGRDTGELFF.

The gene calls are TRBV19 and TRBJ1-4; D gene uncertain. The V and J ends lost 6 bases and 1 base respectively, with 9 bases between them. Germline-derived CDR1 and CDR2 are LNHDA and SQIVND (reference sequence). There are 14 residues in the CDR3. Written as DNA, the CDR3 is TGTGCCAGTAGATCAGGCCGAACTAATGAAAAACTGTTTTTT. It specifies CASRSGRTNEKLFF.

This chain links TRBV7-9 with TRBJ2-1, with 7 bases that match TRBD2. Trimming removed 4 bases from V and 4 bases from J; junction bases left unmatched: 4. Looked up from germline, CDR1 is SEHNR and CDR2 is FQNEAQ (reference sequence). The CDR3 covers 14 residues. CDR3 bases: TGTGCCAGCAGCTACGGGACTACTTACAATGAGCAGTTCTTC. This encodes CASSYGTTYNEQFF.

V and J are TRBV7-3 and TRBJ2-2; D is uncertain. V lost 5 bases and J lost 5, with 9 bases in between. Per germline, CDR1 SGHTA and CDR2 FQGTGA. The CDR3 is 13 residues long. For the CDR3, the DNA is TGTGCCAGCAGCCCCGTCGTTACCGGGGAGCTGTTTTTT. Translating gives CASSPVVTGELFF.

This clone has only one observation. The CDR3 coding sequence is TGTGCCAGCAGCTTGGGGAGACAGGGGGCAGATACGCAGTATTTT. The encoded protein is CASSLGRQGADTQYF. The J gene is TRBJ2-3, the V gene TRBV7-2, with 9 bases fitting TRBD1. With 3 bases clipped from V and 4 bases from J, the junction kept 5 bases outside the gene matches. The length of the CDR3 is 15 residues. CDR1 is SGHTA, CDR2 FQGNSA, per germline.

This clone was recorded only once. V is TRBV7-2 and J is TRBJ2-2; no clear D. V was trimmed by 4 bases and J by 6 bases, leaving 12 bases between them. The V gene's germline CDR1 is SGHTA and CDR2 FQGNSA. The CDR3 loop spans 14 amino acids. CDR3: CASSSAGRPGELFF. DNA of the CDR3: TGTGCCAGCAGCTCCGCCGGGCGCCCCGGGGAGCTGTTTTTT.

The V and J genes are TRBV5-1 and TRBJ2-1; 10 bases map to TRBD1. Germline V CDR1 and CDR2: SGHRS, YFSETQ. The CDR3 is 16 residues long. After removal of 5 bases from V and 7 bases from J, the junction contained 12 bases not matched to a gene. The CDR3 loop is CASSSRRDRGKNEQFF. The CDR3 DNA follows: TGCGCCAGCAGTTCGCGCCGGGACAGGGGTAAGAATGAGCAGTTCTTC. Drawing the rest from reference TRBV5-1 and TRBJ2-1, the complete variable domain is KAGVTQTPRYLIKTRGQQVTLSCSPISGHRSVSWYQQTPGQGLQFLFEYFSETQRNKGNFPGRFSGRQFSNSRSEMNVSTLELGDSALYLCASSSRRDRGKNEQFFGPGTRLTVL.

This rearrangement joins TRBV5-5 to TRBJ2-3; D ambiguous. Germline values: CDR1 SGHKS, CDR2 YYEKEE (reference sequence). Trimming left V 1 base short and J 2 bases short, with 8 bases between. The CDR3 totals 14 residues. This CDR3 reads CASSLLLITDTQYF. The DNA of the CDR3 is TGTGCCAGCAGCTTGTTGCTGATCACAGATACGCAGTATTTT.

The V and J genes are TRBV4-2 and TRBJ2-2; 9 nucleotides align to TRBD2. The CDR3 runs to 16 residues. Germline V gene sequence: CDR1 LGHNA, CDR2 YNFKEQ. V lost 0 bases, J lost 6 bases, and 5 bases stayed unmatched. The CDR3 DNA sequence: TGTGCCAGCAGCCAAGATCCGCGGGGGGGCGCCGGGGAGCTGTTTTTT. It codes for CASSQDPRGGAGELFF.